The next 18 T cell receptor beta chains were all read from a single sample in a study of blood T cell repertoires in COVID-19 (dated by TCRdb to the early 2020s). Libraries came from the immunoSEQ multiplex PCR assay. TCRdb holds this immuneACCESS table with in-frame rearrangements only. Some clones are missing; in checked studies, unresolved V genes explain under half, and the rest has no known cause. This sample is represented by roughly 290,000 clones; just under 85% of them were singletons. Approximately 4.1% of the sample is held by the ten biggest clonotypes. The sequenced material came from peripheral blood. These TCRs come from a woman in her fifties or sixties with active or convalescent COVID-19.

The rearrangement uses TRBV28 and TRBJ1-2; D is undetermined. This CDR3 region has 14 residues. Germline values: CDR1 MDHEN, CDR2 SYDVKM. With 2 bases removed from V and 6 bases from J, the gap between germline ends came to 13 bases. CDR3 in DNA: TGTGCCAGCAGTTTAAAGAATTTCGGGAATGGCTACACCTTC. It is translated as CASSLKNFGNGYTF.

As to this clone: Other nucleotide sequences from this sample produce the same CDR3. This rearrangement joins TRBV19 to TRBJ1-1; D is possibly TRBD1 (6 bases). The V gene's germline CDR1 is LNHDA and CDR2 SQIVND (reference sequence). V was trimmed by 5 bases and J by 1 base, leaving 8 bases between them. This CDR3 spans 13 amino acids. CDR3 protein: CASSYRENTEAFF. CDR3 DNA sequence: TGTGCCAGTAGTTACAGGGAGAACACTGAAGCTTTCTTT.

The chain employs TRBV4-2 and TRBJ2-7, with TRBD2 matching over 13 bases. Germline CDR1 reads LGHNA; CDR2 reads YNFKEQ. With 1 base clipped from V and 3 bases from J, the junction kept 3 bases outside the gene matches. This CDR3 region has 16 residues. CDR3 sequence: CASSQGTSGRDYEQYF. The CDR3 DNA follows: TGTGCCAGCAGCCAAGGTACTAGCGGGAGGGACTACGAGCAGTACTTC.

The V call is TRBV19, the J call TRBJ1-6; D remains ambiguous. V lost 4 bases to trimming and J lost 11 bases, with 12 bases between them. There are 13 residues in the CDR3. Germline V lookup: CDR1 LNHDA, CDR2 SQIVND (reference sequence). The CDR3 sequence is CASSTSFTAPLHF. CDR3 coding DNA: TGTGCCAGTAGTACTTCTTTCACGGCACCCCTCCACTTT.

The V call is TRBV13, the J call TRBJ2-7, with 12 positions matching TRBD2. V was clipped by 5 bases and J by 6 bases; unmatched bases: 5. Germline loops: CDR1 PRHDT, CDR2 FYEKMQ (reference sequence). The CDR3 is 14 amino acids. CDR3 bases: TGTGCCAGCAGCACGCCGGGACTAGCGGGCGAGCAGTACTTC. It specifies CASSTPGLAGEQYF.

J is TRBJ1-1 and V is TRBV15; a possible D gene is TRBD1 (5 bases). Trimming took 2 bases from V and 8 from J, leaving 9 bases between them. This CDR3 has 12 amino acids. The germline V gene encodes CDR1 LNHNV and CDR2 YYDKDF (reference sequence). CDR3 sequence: CATSRNRGEAFF. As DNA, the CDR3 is TGTGCCACCAGCAGAAACCGGGGGGAAGCTTTCTTT.

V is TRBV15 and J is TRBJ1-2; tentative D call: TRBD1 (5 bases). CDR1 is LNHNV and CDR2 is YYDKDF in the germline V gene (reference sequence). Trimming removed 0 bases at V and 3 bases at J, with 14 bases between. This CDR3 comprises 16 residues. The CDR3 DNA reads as TGTGCCACCAGCAGAGATCAGGGTAGGGAGGACTATGGCTACACCTTC. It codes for CATSRDQGREDYGYTF.

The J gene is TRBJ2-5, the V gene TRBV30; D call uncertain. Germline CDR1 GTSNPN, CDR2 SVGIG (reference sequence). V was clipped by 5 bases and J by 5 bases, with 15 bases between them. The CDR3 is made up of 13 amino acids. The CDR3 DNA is TGTGCCTGGGCTCAGCGACGGTCGGAGACCCAGTACTTC. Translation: CAWAQRRSETQYF. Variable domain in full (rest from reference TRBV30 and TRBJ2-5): SQTIHQWPATLVQPVGSPLSLECTVEGTSNPNLYWYRQAAGRGLQLLFYSVGIGQISSEVPQNLSASRPQDRQFILSSKKLLLSDSGFYLCAWAQRRSETQYFGPGTRLLVL.

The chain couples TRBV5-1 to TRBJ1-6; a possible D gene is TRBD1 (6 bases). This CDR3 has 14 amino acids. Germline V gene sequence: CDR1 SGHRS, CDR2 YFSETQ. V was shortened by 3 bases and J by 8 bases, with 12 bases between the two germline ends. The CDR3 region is CASSSRGLDSPLHF. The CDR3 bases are TGCGCCAGCAGCTCCAGGGGCTTGGATTCACCCCTCCACTTT.

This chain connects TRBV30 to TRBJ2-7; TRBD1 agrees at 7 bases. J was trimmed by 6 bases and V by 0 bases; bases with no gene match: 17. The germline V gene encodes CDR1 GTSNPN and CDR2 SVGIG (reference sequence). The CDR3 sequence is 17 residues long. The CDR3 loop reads CAWSVLSGRTGSLEQYF. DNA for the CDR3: TGTGCCTGGAGTGTGTTATCTGGCCGGACAGGAAGCCTCGAGCAGTACTTC.

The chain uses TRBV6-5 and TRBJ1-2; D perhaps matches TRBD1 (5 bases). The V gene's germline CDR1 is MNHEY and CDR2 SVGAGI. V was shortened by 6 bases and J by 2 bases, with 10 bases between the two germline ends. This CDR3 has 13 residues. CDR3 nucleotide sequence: TGTGCCAGCAGACAGGCCCAGAACTATGGCTACACCTTC. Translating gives CASRQAQNYGYTF.

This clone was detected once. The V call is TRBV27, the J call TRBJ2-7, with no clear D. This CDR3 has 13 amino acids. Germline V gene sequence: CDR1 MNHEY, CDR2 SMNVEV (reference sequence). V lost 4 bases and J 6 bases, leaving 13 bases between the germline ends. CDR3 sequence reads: CASSYGPPGEQYF. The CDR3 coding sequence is TGTGCCAGCAGTTATGGCCCCCCGGGCGAGCAGTACTTC.

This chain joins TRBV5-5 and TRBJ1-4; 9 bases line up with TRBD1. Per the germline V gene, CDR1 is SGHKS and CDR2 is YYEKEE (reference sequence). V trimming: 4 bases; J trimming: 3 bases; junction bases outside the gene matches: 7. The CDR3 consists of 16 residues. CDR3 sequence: CASSQGTGFSNEKLFF. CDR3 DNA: TGTGCCAGCAGCCAAGGGACAGGGTTCTCTAATGAAAAACTGTTTTTT.

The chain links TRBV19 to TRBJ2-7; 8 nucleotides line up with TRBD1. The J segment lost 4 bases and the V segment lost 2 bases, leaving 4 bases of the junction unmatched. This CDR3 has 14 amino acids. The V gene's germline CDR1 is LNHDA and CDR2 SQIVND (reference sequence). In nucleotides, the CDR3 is TGTGCCAGTAGTATACAGGGGGCAACTTACGAGCAGTACTTC. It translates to CASSIQGATYEQYF.

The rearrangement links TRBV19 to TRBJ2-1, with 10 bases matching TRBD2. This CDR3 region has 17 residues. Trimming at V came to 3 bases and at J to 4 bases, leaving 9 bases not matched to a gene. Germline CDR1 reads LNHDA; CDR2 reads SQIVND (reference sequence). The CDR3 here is CASSIRSGRTEYNEQFF. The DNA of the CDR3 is TGTGCCAGTAGTATCCGTAGCGGGAGGACTGAATACAATGAGCAGTTCTTC.

As DNA, the CDR3 is TGTGCCAGCTCACCACAAGCGGGTAGCGGCTCGGGCGAGCAGTACTTC. Protein sequence: CASSPQAGSGSGEQYF. The genes are TRBV18 and TRBJ2-7; D is possibly TRBD2 (6 bases). The germline CDR1 and CDR2 sequences are KGHSH and LQKENI. The CDR3 runs 16 residues. V lost 1 base and J lost 6, with 19 bases in between.

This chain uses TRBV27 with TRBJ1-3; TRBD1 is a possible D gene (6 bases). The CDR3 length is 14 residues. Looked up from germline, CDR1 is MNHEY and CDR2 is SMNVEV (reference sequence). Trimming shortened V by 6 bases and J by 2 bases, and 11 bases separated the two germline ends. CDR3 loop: CASRISGAGNTIYF. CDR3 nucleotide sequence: TGTGCCAGCAGGATATCAGGGGCTGGAAACACCATATATTTT.

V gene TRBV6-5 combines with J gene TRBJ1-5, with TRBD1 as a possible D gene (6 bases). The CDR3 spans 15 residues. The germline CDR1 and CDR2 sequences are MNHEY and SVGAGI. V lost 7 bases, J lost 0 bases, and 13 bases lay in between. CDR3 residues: CASTPQGYSNQPQHF. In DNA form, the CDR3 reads TGTGCCAGCACCCCACAGGGTTATAGCAATCAGCCCCAGCATTTT.